This T cell receptor beta chain derives from a study of cytomegalovirus exposure and HLA in healthy donors. Background on the study: As an earlier analysis found, 150 million to 200 million T cells yielded about 120 million unique TCR beta sequences. General observations from the study: The authors assumed roughly uniform sequencing depth across donors for presence/absence analyses. The analysis excluded some indistinguishable V segments, including TRBV6-2 and TRBV6-3.

This clone was counted between two and nine times. Its antigen is as yet unknown. Use of 60 Vbeta and 13 Jbeta primers characterized the PCR. In the source study's methods: Unique TCR beta chains totaled some 88 million in a later count, with around 11 million of them shared. The data were produced by immunoSEQ multiplex PCR, yet TCRdb's version contains in-frame clones alone and is incomplete. V and J calls and clone size are copied from that table; D and trimming were computed from the DNA. The repertoire holds under 150,000 clones, roughly four fifths seen once, with 1.8% in the top ten. Trimming pared 2 bases from V and 0 bases from J, leaving 19 bases between. The CDR3 runs 18 residues. Germline CDR1 reads ENHRY; CDR2 reads SYGVKD.

Sequencing used PBMCs. This TCR was sampled from a man younger than 35 in good health and CMV-seronegative. The V call is TRBV10-3, the J call TRBJ1-2, with D maybe TRBD1 (6 bases). The CDR3 DNA reads as TGTGCCATCAGTGAGAATCTTGGGGGGGCGGTGCCTAACTATGGCTACACCTTC. Its protein is CAISENLGGAVPNYGYTF.